A selection of T cell receptor beta chains follows, all from one sample in a study of T cell changes during pregnancy in multiple sclerosis. Produced via immunoSEQ multiplex PCR; TCRdb's table is partial and in-frame only. The sample includes approximately 46,000 clones, nearly 90% of them seen just once. The sample was peripheral blood, taken after pregnancy. The receptors stem from a female donor in good health, enrolled as a control in a pregnancy study. CDR3s include the opening cysteine and the closing phenylalanine or tryptophan. Fields, in order: J gene, V gene, D gene, CDR3 protein, CDR3 DNA. D genes are given only for firm matches.

TRBJ1-4,TRBV6-5,.,CASSMGGREKLFF,TGTGCCAGCAGTATGGGGGGGAGAGAAAAACTGTTTTTT
TRBJ1-1,TRBV7-2,.,CASSRRADTEAFF,TGTGCCAGCAGCCGGAGGGCGGACACTGAAGCTTTCTTT
TRBJ1-1,TRBV6-5,TRBD1,CASSYWTGEDTEAFF,TGTGCCAGCAGTTACTGGACAGGGGAGGACACTGAAGCTTTCTTT
TRBJ2-7,TRBV27,TRBD2,CASSSPSAGVSYEQYF,TGTGCCAGCAGTTCCCCTTCAGCGGGGGTCTCCTACGAGCAGTACTTC
TRBJ2-1,TRBV7-6,.,CASSGGTQNNEQFF,TGTGCCAGCAGCGGGGGGACTCAAAACAATGAGCAGTTCTTC
TRBJ2-4,TRBV28,TRBD2,CASSLWASGSSKNIQYF,TGTGCCAGCAGTTTATGGGCTAGCGGGAGTTCCAAAAACATTCAGTACTTC
TRBJ2-3,TRBV15,TRBD2,CATSRDGGGPGDTQYF,TGTGCCACCAGCAGAGATGGCGGGGGGCCGGGGGATACGCAGTATTTT
TRBJ2-3,TRBV27,.,CASSLRRLDTQYF,TGTGCCAGCAGTTTGCGTCGACTAGATACGCAGTATTTT
TRBJ2-7,TRBV29-1,TRBD1,CSVGQVSYEQYF,TGCAGCGTAGGACAGGTCTCCTACGAGCAGTACTTC
TRBJ2-1,TRBV7-8,TRBD2,CASSLNGLAGGRYNEQFF,TGTGCCAGCAGCTTAAACGGCTTGGCGGGAGGGAGATACAATGAGCAGTTCTTC
TRBJ1-1,TRBV7-2,TRBD1,CASSLRQGNTEAFF,TGTGCCAGCAGCTTAAGACAGGGGAACACTGAAGCTTTCTTT
TRBJ2-5,TRBV4-3,.,CASSQDTSSGETQYF,TGCGCCAGCAGCCAAGATACTAGCTCTGGGGAGACCCAGTACTTC
TRBJ2-3,TRBV2,TRBD2,CASSPLAGGLLGTDTQYF,TGTGCCAGCAGCCCACTAGCGGGGGGCCTCCTTGGCACAGATACGCAGTATTTT